This T cell receptor (beta chain) came from a study of regulatory T cells in long-lasting Graves disease. Assembly of TCR beta libraries relied on iRepertoire HTBI primers together with Arm-PCR of CDR3 regions. TCRdb re-derived calls from the multiplex PCR reads in MiXCR, one entry per CDR3 protein. The top ten clones hold approximately 17% of a sample with 350,000 to 500,000 distinct CDR3 sequences, about 14% of them seen once. The sample's time point: newly diagnosed GD, antithyroid drugs for less than 3 months. Generation of the TCR library employed RNA extracted from PBMCs. Study-wide results and caveats: Persistent cases favored TRBV28, TRBJ1-2 and TRBJ2-5.

This CDR3 has 15 residues. CDR1 MNHEY and CDR2 SMNVEV come from the germline V gene (reference sequence). V lost 5 bases, J lost 5 bases, and 19 bases lay in between. This clonotype has ten or more counts. As yet, its antigen is unknown. This sample also belongs to another study, concerning T cells in Graves' hyperthyroidism and ophthalmopathy. From that second work: Any patient presenting with uncontrolled infection, other autoimmune disease, pregnancy or lactation was left out.

The sequence was collected from a woman aged 50 to 60 with Graves disease. V is TRBV27 and J is TRBJ2-7; possible D gene TRBD1, 5 bases. Here the sequenced sample was peripheral blood mononuclear cells (PBMCs), taken at new diagnosis, from a patient treated with antithyroid drugs. The CDR3 loop reads CASSKIGAGRDEQYF. CDR3 DNA: TGTGCCAGCAGTAAAATAGGGGCAGGTCGCGACGAGCAGTACTTC.